The TCR beta chain described here comes from a study of T-cell reconstitution after alpha-beta-depleted transplantation in children. Preparing the TCRbeta library involved the use of unique molecular identifiers. Via MiXCR, TCRdb re-called the PCR reads, giving one row per CDR3 protein. The sample consists of about 500,000 distinct CDR3 sequences, about 33% of them appearing once. In germline, CDR1 is MNHEY, CDR2 SVGEGT. The V end was cut by 4 bases, the J end by 5 bases, with 14 bases between. This CDR3 comprises 14 residues. This clonotype was detected only a few times. This TCR was recovered from a human donor who donated a stem cell graft to a child with aplastic anemia. The specimen comprised PBMCs from the stem cell graft donor, sampled from the stem cell graft. This chain joins TRBV6-2 or TRBV6-3 and TRBJ2-5, with D possibly being TRBD2 (6 bases). The CDR3 loop reads CASSSTGTRETQYF. The DNA of the CDR3 is TGTGCCAGCAGTTCCACCGGGACTCGGGAGACCCAGTACTTC.